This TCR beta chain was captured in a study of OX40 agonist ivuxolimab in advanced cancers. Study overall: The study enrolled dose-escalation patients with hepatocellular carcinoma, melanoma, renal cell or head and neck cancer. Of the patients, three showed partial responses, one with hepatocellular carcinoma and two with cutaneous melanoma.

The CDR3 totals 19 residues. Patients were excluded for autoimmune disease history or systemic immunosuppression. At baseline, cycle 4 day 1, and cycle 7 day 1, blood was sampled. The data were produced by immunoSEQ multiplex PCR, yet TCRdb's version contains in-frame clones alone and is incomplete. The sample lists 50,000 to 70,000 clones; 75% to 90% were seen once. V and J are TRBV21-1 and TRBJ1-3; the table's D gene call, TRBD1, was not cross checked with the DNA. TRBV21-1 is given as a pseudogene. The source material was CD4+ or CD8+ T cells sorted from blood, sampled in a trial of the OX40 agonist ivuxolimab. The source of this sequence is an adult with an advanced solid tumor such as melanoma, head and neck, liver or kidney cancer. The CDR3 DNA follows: TGTGCCAGCAGCAAATCGTCAGAAGGGGGTCCCGGCGCTGGAAACACCATATATTTT. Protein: CASSKSSEGGPGAGNTIYF.